These T cell receptor beta chains were read from a single sample in a study of blood T cell repertoires in COVID-19. Here immunoSEQ multiplex PCR was the method, and the copy in TCRdb shows in-frame clones only, minus some. The data show about 200,000 clones, 65% to 85% seen once. Sequences were obtained from peripheral blood. These receptors all stem from a woman aged 45-59 years with acute or convalescent COVID-19. CDR3s include the opening cysteine and the closing phenylalanine or tryptophan. A D gene is named only where the DNA matches it firmly. Some rows mark clone size as missing; the rest say once, few, many or name a class of expanded clone.

TRBJ1-2 TRBV6-4 NA NA TGTGCCAGCAGCCCCGGGACTGGCTATGGCTACACCTTC CASSPGTGYGYTF
TRBJ2-1 TRBV5-1 NA TRBD2 TGCGCCAGCAGCACTGACGGACTAGCGGGAGGGCCATGGAATGAGCAGTTCTTC CASSTDGLAGGPWNEQFF
TRBJ1-2 TRBV27 NA NA TGTGCCAGCAGTCTAACCGGGACATACTATGGCTACACCTTC CASSLTGTYYGYTF
TRBJ2-7 TRBV20-1 NA TRBD1 TGCAGTGCTACTGACAGGGAAAACGAGCAGTACTTC CSATDRENEQYF
TRBJ2-1 TRBV14 NA TRBD2 TGTGCCAGCAGCCAGTTACCGGGACTAGCGGGATACAATGAGCAGTTCTTC CASSQLPGLAGYNEQFF
TRBJ2-3 TRBV5-1 NA TRBD2 TGCGCCAGCAGCACCCGGGGGGGACTAGGACCAGATACGCAGTATTTT CASSTRGGLGPDTQYF
TRBJ2-2 TRBV24-1 NA TRBD1 TGTGCCACCAGTGATTCTACCCCGGACAGGGGTGGCACCGGGGAGCTGTTTTTT CATSDSTPDRGGTGELFF
TRBJ2-2 TRBV5-1 NA TRBD2 TGCGCCAGCTTTAAGACTAGCGGGAGGAACACCGGGGAGCTGTTTTTT CASFKTSGRNTGELFF
TRBJ1-1 TRBV3-1/TRBV3-2 NA NA TGTGCCAGCACCCCCCTTTGGGGCCTGAACACTGAAGCTTTCTTT CASTPLWGLNTEAFF
TRBJ1-2 TRBV4-2 NA TRBD1 TGTGCCAGCAGCCAAGATCCCGAGGGACAGGGTAACTATGGCTACACCTTC CASSQDPEGQGNYGYTF
TRBJ2-7 TRBV19 NA TRBD1 TGTGCCAGTAGTTACCGGACAGGGGGCCCTACGGGGCAGTACTTC CASSYRTGGPTGQYF
TRBJ2-1 TRBV10-3 NA TRBD2 TGTGCCGCCCGGGGCGGGAGGGCCAGTAATGAGCAGTTCTTC CAARGGRASNEQFF
TRBJ1-6 TRBV6-5 NA TRBD1 TGTGCCAGCAGTATCGAAAAGGGGGCTAGAGCCCTCCACTTT CASSIEKGARALHF
TRBJ2-1 TRBV24-1 NA TRBD2 TGTGCCACCAGTGACTTCACTAGCGTCGGGAATGAGCAGTTCTTC CATSDFTSVGNEQFF
TRBJ1-5 TRBV10-2 NA NA TGCGCCAGCAGTGAGACGGGGGGTAGGTCGCGCAATCAGCCCCAGCATTTT CASSETGGRSRNQPQHF
TRBJ2-7 TRBV6-5 NA NA TGTGCCAGCAGTCCCCTGGGGGAGGCCGTTTTAGAGCAGTACTTC CASSPLGEAVLEQYF
TRBJ1-2 TRBV27 NA TRBD1 TGTGCCAGCAGTTTATTGAGGGGGACAGGGGGCAACTATGGCTACACCTTC CASSLLRGTGGNYGYTF
TRBJ2-7 TRBV28 NA TRBD1 TGTGCCAGCAGTTTGGGAGGGATAGGGACAGGGAACTACGAGCAGTACTTC CASSLGGIGTGNYEQYF
TRBJ1-1 TRBV29-1 NA NA TGCAGCGTTGAAGACTTCGGGACTGAAGCTTTCTTT CSVEDFGTEAFF
TRBJ2-2 TRBV19 NA NA TGTGCCAGTAGTATAGGCAGGACCGGGGAGCTGTTTTTT CASSIGRTGELFF
TRBJ1-2 TRBV3-1/TRBV3-2 NA NA TGTGCCAGCAGCCAACCGGGTCTCCCCGGTGGCTACACCTTC CASSQPGLPGGYTF
TRBJ1-1 TRBV5-1 NA NA TGCGCCAGCAGCTTGCCCACAGGGATTGAAGCTTTCTTT CASSLPTGIEAFF
TRBJ2-7 TRBV7-2 NA NA TGTGCCAGCAGCTGGGCGACAGGTAGTCCCTACGAGCAGTACTTC CASSWATGSPYEQYF
TRBJ2-2 TRBV2 NA NA TGTGCCAGCAGTGGGCGGGAGAACACCGGGGAGCTGTTTTTT CASSGRENTGELFF
TRBJ1-3 TRBV2 NA NA TGTGCCAGCAGCCGCGGACAGACGCCTGGAAACACCATATATTTT CASSRGQTPGNTIYF
TRBJ2-3 TRBV29-1 NA NA TGCAGCGTTGAAGATCACAAGCGGAGCACAGATACGCAGTATTTT CSVEDHKRSTDTQYF
TRBJ1-2 TRBV5-1 NA TRBD1 TGCGCCAGCAGCCCGACAGGGGAGTCCTATGGCTACACCTTC CASSPTGESYGYTF
TRBJ2-3 TRBV9 NA TRBD2 TGTGCCAGCAGCGAGGGAGGGGTGTGGGCAGATACGCAGTATTTT CASSEGGVWADTQYF
TRBJ1-1 TRBV3-1/TRBV3-2 few TRBD1 TGTGCCAGCAGCCAAGGGGGACAGGGGACTGAAGCTTTCTTT CASSQGGQGTEAFF
TRBJ1-1 TRBV2 NA NA TGTGCCAGCAGTGTGGTTTTGGGCCGTGGCGCTTTCTTT CASSVVLGRGAFF